A selection of T cell receptor beta chains follows, all from one sample in a study of neurological immune-mediated disorders. TCRdb re-analysed the 5' RACE reads in MiXCR, keeping a single row per CDR3 protein. The sample contains under 85,000 distinct CDR3 sequences, 5.2% of which appear only once. The sequencing sample was made of PBMCs. These receptors came from a human donor with multiple sclerosis. The donor label of this sample is uncertain. The CDR3 runs from the conserved cysteine through the conserved F or W. D genes are given only for firm matches. Only part of the rows carry a size: once, few, many, or a class if the clone is expanded.

CDR3 protein	CDR3 DNA	clone size	D gene	V gene	J gene
CASSPTPGNYEQYF	TGTGCCAGCAGCCCCACCCCAGGGAACTACGAGCAGTACTTC	many	-	TRBV11-2	TRBJ2-7
CASSFGLAGGSYEQYF	TGCGCCAGCAGCTTTGGACTAGCGGGTGGTTCCTACGAGCAGTACTTC	few	TRBD2	TRBV5-1	TRBJ2-7
CASSQDFFPQGLAKNIQYF	TGCGCCAGCAGCCAAGACTTCTTCCCACAGGGGCTAGCCAAAAACATTCAGTACTTC	many	TRBD1	TRBV4-1	TRBJ2-4
CSARRGGIYEQYF	TGCAGCGCCAGACGCGGGGGAATCTACGAGCAGTACTTC	many	TRBD2	TRBV29-1	TRBJ2-7
CAISVGPGQRTGELFF	TGTGCCATCAGTGTGGGTCCGGGACAAAGAACCGGGGAGCTGTTTTTT	-	-	TRBV10-3	TRBJ2-2
CSAGKGEAVETQYF	TGCAGTGCCGGCAAAGGTGAAGCGGTAGAGACCCAGTACTTC	many	-	TRBV20-1	TRBJ2-5
CASRMSQGANNNEQFF	TGTGCCAGTAGGATGTCACAGGGGGCTAATAACAATGAGCAGTTCTTC	once	TRBD1	TRBV19	TRBJ2-1
CASSSFRTGGDGYTF	TGCGCCAGCAGCTCTTTCCGAACAGGGGGCGATGGCTACACCTTC	many	TRBD1	TRBV5-1	TRBJ1-2
CASSYNRAANTEAFF	TGTGCCAGCAGCTACAATCGGGCGGCAAACACTGAAGCTTTCTTT	many	-	TRBV7-9	TRBJ1-1
CSARDGGGADTQYF	TGCAGTGCTAGAGATGGAGGGGGCGCGGATACGCAGTATTTT	-	-	TRBV20-1	TRBJ2-3
CASSLETSGGTYEQYF	TGTGCCAGCAGCTTAGAGACTAGCGGGGGGACCTACGAGCAGTACTTC	many	TRBD2	TRBV7-6	TRBJ2-7
CATRDRELMEQYF	TGTGCCACCCGGGACAGGGAACTGATGGAGCAGTACTTC	many	TRBD1	TRBV2	TRBJ2-7
CASSLGVGQGGNTIYF	TGCGCCAGCAGCTTAGGCGTTGGACAGGGAGGAAACACCATATATTTT	many	TRBD1	TRBV5-1	TRBJ1-3
CASSLDGLAGLSGANVLTF	TGTGCCAGCAGCTTAGACGGGCTAGCGGGGCTCTCTGGGGCCAACGTCCTGACTTTC	many	TRBD2	TRBV7-8	TRBJ2-6
CASSQAGPGNTIYF	TGTGCCAGCTCACAGGCGGGGCCAGGAAACACCATATATTTT	many	-	TRBV10-3	TRBJ1-3
CASSPREASGHNEQFF	TGTGCCAGCAGCCCCCGAGAGGCTAGCGGCCACAATGAGCAGTTCTTC	many	TRBD2	TRBV9	TRBJ2-1
CSARPGRVGYTF	TGCAGTGCTAGACCGGGGAGGGTTGGCTACACCTTC	many	-	TRBV20-1	TRBJ1-2
CASSPSRGSGGSYEQYF	TGTGCCAGCTCACCGTCCCGGGGGAGCGGGGGCTCCTACGAGCAGTACTTC	many	TRBD2	TRBV18	TRBJ2-7
CASSQAGVRQGSNEKLFF	TGCGCCAGCAGCCAAGCGGGGGTCCGGCAGGGTTCTAATGAAAAACTGTTTTTT	many	-	TRBV4-1	TRBJ1-4
CASSPGLIGELFF	TGTGCCAGCAGCCCGGGACTTATCGGGGAGCTGTTTTTT	many	-	TRBV7-6	TRBJ2-2
CASSSGAYNEQFF	TGCGCCAGCAGCTCCGGGGCCTATAATGAGCAGTTCTTC	few	-	TRBV5-1	TRBJ2-1
CASRPRAQAQNIQYF	TGTGCCAGCAGGCCAAGGGCACAGGCACAAAACATTCAGTACTTC	many	-	TRBV14	TRBJ2-4
CASSYGVLGRGYTF	TGTGCCAGCAGTTACGGGGTTTTGGGGCGCGGGTACACCTTC	many	-	TRBV6-5	TRBJ1-2
CSFRQGPNQPQHF	TGCAGCTTCCGACAGGGCCCCAATCAGCCCCAGCATTTT	many	TRBD1	TRBV29-1	TRBJ1-5
CASSFDSMNTEAFF	TGCGCCAGCAGCTTCGACAGTATGAACACTGAAGCTTTCTTT	many	-	TRBV5-1	TRBJ1-1
CASSPDRGGNQPQHF	TGTGCCAGCAGCCCGGACAGGGGGGGCAATCAGCCCCAGCATTTT	few	TRBD1	TRBV7-9	TRBJ1-5
CASSSGDRRRNTEAFF	TGTGCCAGCTCCTCGGGGGACAGGAGGAGGAACACTGAAGCTTTCTTT	few	TRBD1	TRBV3-1	TRBJ1-1
CASSPSSQGETQYF	TGCGCCAGCAGCCCGTCCTCTCAGGGAGAGACCCAGTACTTC	many	-	TRBV5-1	TRBJ2-5
CATSDQAAGDTDTQYF	TGTGCCACCAGTGATCAGGCGGCAGGAGACACAGATACGCAGTATTTT	-	-	TRBV24-1	TRBJ2-3
CASSFAARGTTEAFF	TGCGCCAGCAGTTTTGCCGCCAGGGGAACAACTGAAGCTTTCTTT	many	-	TRBV5-1	TRBJ1-1
CASSTHGNYGYTF	TGTGCCAGCAGCACCCACGGGAACTATGGCTACACCTTC	many	-	TRBV7-8	TRBJ1-2
CAKPTGTPFIYEQYF	TGTGCCAAACCCACGGGGACACCTTTCATTTACGAGCAGTACTTC	many	-	TRBV6-8	TRBJ2-7
CSARDPGTSATDTQYF	TGCAGTGCTAGAGATCCGGGGACTAGCGCAACAGATACGCAGTATTTT	many	TRBD2	TRBV20-1	TRBJ2-3
CATSDLTGDTGELFF	TGTGCCACCAGTGATTTGACAGGGGATACCGGGGAGCTGTTTTTT	many	TRBD1	TRBV24-1	TRBJ2-2
CSAYRAGNAEAFF	TGCAGTGCCTACAGGGCGGGGAACGCTGAAGCTTTCTTT	many	-	TRBV20-1	TRBJ1-1
CASSWGSPVQETQYF	TGTGCCAGCAGCTGGGGATCCCCCGTCCAGGAGACCCAGTACTTC	many	-	TRBV7-6	TRBJ2-5
CASSLGDQLTPYGYTF	TGTGCCAGCAGCTTAGGGGACCAACTTACCCCCTATGGCTACACCTTC	many	-	TRBV7-9	TRBJ1-2
CSSGQGLYGYTF	TGCAGTTCGGGACAGGGCCTCTATGGCTACACCTTC	many	TRBD1	TRBV20-1	TRBJ1-2
CASSPPSGKGYEQYF	TGTGCCAGCTCACCACCTTCAGGGAAGGGCTACGAGCAGTACTTC	many	-	TRBV18	TRBJ2-7
CASSPSGGADEQFF	TGTGCCAGCAGCCCTAGCGGGGGGGCCGATGAGCAGTTCTTC	many	TRBD2	TRBV9	TRBJ2-1